Shown below are 23 T cell receptor beta chains from a single sample sequenced in a study of cytomegalovirus exposure and HLA in healthy donors. The study ran its PCR with 60 Vbeta and 13 Jbeta primers. Assay used: immunoSEQ multiplex PCR; TCRdb lists only in-frame clones, some missing. This sample has about 110,000 clones, with approximately 70% found just once. The material sequenced was PBMCs. Receptors originate from a woman in her 70s in good health and CMV-seropositive.

In this sample, this clone turned up a few times. The J gene is TRBJ1-6, the V gene TRBV2; D is possibly TRBD1 (5 bases). V lost 10 bases to trimming and J lost 4 bases, with 26 bases between them. The CDR3 spans 18 residues. Germline CDR1 SNHLY, CDR2 FYNNEI. The CDR3: CAIQPQRQINEYNSPLHF. CDR3 bases: TGTGCCATCCAGCCCCAAAGACAGATCAATGAGTATAATTCACCCCTCCACTTT.

The rearrangement joins TRBV18 to TRBJ1-1; D might be TRBD1 (5 bases). The V gene lost 1 base and the J gene lost 3 bases, with 12 bases spanning the gap. Per the germline V gene, CDR1 is KGHSH and CDR2 is LQKENI. The CDR3 is 15 amino acids. The CDR3 bases are TGTGCCAGCTCACCACTCGGGGGATCGGACACTGAAGCTTTCTTT. It encodes CASSPLGGSDTEAFF.

The chain has TRBV6-1 and TRBJ1-2; 10 nucleotides align to TRBD1. The germline V gene encodes CDR1 MNHNS and CDR2 SASEGT. The trim removed 6 bases at V and 7 bases at J, leaving 8 bases unmatched. The CDR3 is made up of 14 amino acids. DNA for the CDR3: TGTGCCAGCAGCCGGGACAGGGGACTGACTGGCTACACCTTC. Translating it yields CASSRDRGLTGYTF.

This clone appeared a few times. The chain links TRBV6-5 to TRBJ1-5; TRBD1 might be the D (6 bases). This CDR3 region has 14 residues. Trimming took 6 bases from V and 5 from J, leaving 14 bases between them. The germline CDR1 and CDR2 sequences are MNHEY and SVGAGI. CDR3 residues: CASRVGQTHQPQHF. CDR3 coding DNA: TGTGCCAGCAGGGTCGGACAGACTCATCAGCCCCAGCATTTT.

The chain links TRBV19 to TRBJ1-2; TRBD1 is a possible D gene (5 bases). This CDR3 region has 14 residues. V lost 2 bases to trimming and J lost 7 bases, with 14 bases between them. CDR1 LNHDA and CDR2 SQIVND come from the germline V gene (reference sequence). CDR3 sequence reads: CASSISGIGSGYTF. The CDR3 DNA follows: TGTGCCAGTAGTATATCAGGGATAGGCTCTGGCTACACCTTC.

The V gene is TRBV2, the J gene TRBJ2-6, with D possibly TRBD1 on 5 matching bases. Germline V gene sequence: CDR1 SNHLY, CDR2 FYNNEI. This CDR3 comprises 17 residues. Between the trimmed V and J ends, which lost 4 bases and 0 bases, there was a span of 13 bases. CDR3 coding DNA: TGTGCCAGCAGTGCATCAGGACATCTCTCTGGGGCCAACGTCCTGACTTTC. Amino acids: CASSASGHLSGANVLTF.

The CDR3: CASTGRGGTNEKLFF. CDR3 coding DNA: TGTGCCAGCACTGGCAGGGGTGGGACTAATGAAAAACTGTTTTTT. The chain links TRBV27 to TRBJ1-4; D might be TRBD1 (6 bases). The CDR3 covers 15 residues. From germline, CDR1 is MNHEY and CDR2 SMNVEV (reference sequence). Trimming stripped 7 bases from V and 2 bases from J, with 14 bases between.

This clone turned up a few times. CDR3 protein: CASSNRDTGELFF. DNA of the CDR3: TGTGCCAGCTCGAACCGGGACACCGGGGAGCTGTTTTTT. The genes are TRBV18 and TRBJ2-2; D uncertain. The CDR3 spans 13 residues. Germline loops: CDR1 KGHSH, CDR2 LQKENI. V lost 6 bases, J lost 3 bases, and 8 bases lay in between.

This chain uses TRBV6-4 with TRBJ2-3, with 9 bases identical to TRBD1. Germline-derived CDR1 and CDR2 are MRHNA and SNTAGT. V lost 4 bases to trimming and J lost 3 bases; unmatched junction nucleotides: 2. This CDR3 comprises 14 residues. The CDR3 nucleotides are TGTGCCAGCAGTGGGACAGGGGAGACAGATACGCAGTATTTT. Translation: CASSGTGETDTQYF.

The J gene is TRBJ2-7, the V gene TRBV19, with 9 nucleotides matching TRBD2. Germline trimming cut 6 bases from V and 2 bases from J; bases unmatched to any gene: 5. This CDR3 is 14 amino acids long. CDR1 is LNHDA, CDR2 SQIVND, per germline (reference sequence). CDR3 sequence (DNA): TGTGCCAGTAGGCCTAGCGGGGACCCCTACGAGCAGTACTTC. It translates to CASRPSGDPYEQYF.

CDR3 in DNA: TGCGCCAGCAGCCAAGTGTGGACAACGAACACCGGGGAGCTGTTTTTT. Translation gives CASSQVWTTNTGELFF. The chain recombines TRBV4-1 with TRBJ2-2, with TRBD1 as a possible D gene (5 bases). The CDR3 has 16 residues. Germline values: CDR1 MGHRA, CDR2 YSYEKL. Trimming left V 1 base short and J 0 bases short, with 9 bases between.

Only a few counts were recorded for this clone. The rearrangement links TRBV19 to TRBJ1-1; 10 positions agree with TRBD1. V dropped 7 bases and J dropped 6; count of bases not matched to a gene: 11. Germline CDR1 reads LNHDA; CDR2 reads SQIVND (reference sequence). The CDR3 covers 15 residues. The CDR3: CASNSGTGVDAEAFF. The DNA of the CDR3 is TGTGCCAGTAATAGCGGGACAGGGGTGGACGCTGAAGCTTTCTTT.

The CDR3 sequence is CAWSIQQGGGYTF. CDR3 DNA sequence: TGTGCCTGGAGTATCCAGCAGGGAGGGGGCTACACCTTC. This chain links TRBV30 with TRBJ1-2, with D perhaps TRBD1 (5 bases). This CDR3 region has 13 residues. Trimming took off 2 bases at V and 8 bases at J, with 15 bases between the two ends. Germline V gene sequence: CDR1 GTSNPN, CDR2 SVGIG (reference sequence).

This chain joins TRBV15 and TRBJ2-3; 13 bases align to TRBD2. The CDR3 consists of 17 residues. Germline lookup yields CDR1 LNHNV and CDR2 YYDKDF (reference sequence). The V segment lost 6 bases and the J segment 2 bases; nucleotides outside the gene matches: 8. CDR3 region: CATRQGTSGTFTDTQYF. The CDR3 nucleotides read TGTGCCACCAGACAAGGGACTAGCGGGACGTTCACAGATACGCAGTATTTT.

This clone was found a few times. This chain uses TRBV9 with TRBJ1-5, with TRBD1 matching 7 bases. CDR1 is SGDLS and CDR2 is YYNGEE in the germline V gene. This CDR3 contains 18 residues. V was clipped by 4 bases and J by 2 bases; unmatched bases: 15. The CDR3 reads CASSPVPDRPRGNQPQHF. For the CDR3, the DNA is TGTGCCAGCAGCCCCGTGCCGGACAGGCCGAGGGGCAATCAGCCCCAGCATTTT. Drawing the rest from reference TRBV9 and TRBJ1-5, the complete variable domain is DSGVTQTPKHLITATGQRVTLRCSPRSGDLSVYWYQQSLDQGLQFLIQYYNGEERAKGNILERFSAQQFPDLHSELNLSSLELGDSALYFCASSPVPDRPRGNQPQHFGDGTRLSIL.

In its sample, this clone was seen a few times. The rearrangement links TRBV7-8 to TRBJ1-4; 7 nucleotides match TRBD1. Germline V CDR1 and CDR2: SGHVS, FQNEAQ. V lost 5 bases to trimming and J lost 4 bases; unmatched junction nucleotides: 4. There are 14 residues in the CDR3. CDR3 in amino acids: CASSLDRVNEKLFF. In DNA, the CDR3 is TGTGCCAGCAGCCTCGACAGGGTTAATGAAAAACTGTTTTTT. The variable domain in full, completed from reference TRBV7-8 and TRBJ1-4, reads GAGVSQSPRYKVAKRGQDVALRCDPISGHVSLFWYQQALGQGPEFLTYFQNEAQLDKSGLPSDRFFAERPEGSVSTLKIQRTQQEDSAVYLCASSLDRVNEKLFFGSGTQLSVL.

V is TRBV7-2 and J is TRBJ1-2; no clear D. This CDR3 region has 15 residues. V shed 3 bases and J shed 0 bases, with 11 bases lying between them. Germline loops: CDR1 SGHTA, CDR2 FQGNSA. CDR3 sequence reads: CASSFQPVANYGYTF. The CDR3 nucleotides are TGTGCCAGCAGCTTTCAACCTGTAGCTAACTATGGCTACACCTTC. The full variable domain, in which reference TRBV7-2 and TRBJ1-2 provide the parts outside the CDR3, is GAGVSQSPSNKVTEKGKDVELRCDPISGHTALYWYRQSLGQGLEFLIYFQGNSAPDKSGLPSDRFSAERTGGSVSTLTIQRTQQEDSAVYLCASSFQPVANYGYTFGSGTRLTVV.

In its sample, this clone was seen many times. The V and J genes are TRBV7-9 and TRBJ1-1; D perhaps matches TRBD1 (6 bases). CDR1 is SEHNR, CDR2 FQNEAQ, per germline (reference sequence). Trimming stripped 1 base from V and 4 bases from J, with 10 bases between. There are 14 residues in the CDR3. In DNA form, the CDR3 reads TGTGCCAGCAGCTTAGTGGGGGCCGGCACTGAAGCTTTCTTT. It yields the protein CASSLVGAGTEAFF.

The chain combines TRBV5-1 with TRBJ2-1; 11 nucleotides match TRBD2. Germline V lookup: CDR1 SGHRS, CDR2 YFSETQ. V dropped 0 bases and J dropped 14; count of bases not matched to a gene: 7. CDR3 size: 14 residues. The CDR3 coding sequence is TGCGCCAGCAGCTTGGAACTAGCGGGGGCCTATAAGTTCTTC. Translating gives CASSLELAGAYKFF.

As concerns this clone: In this CDR3 the conserved last residue, phenylalanine or tryptophan, is missing, so a read error is likely. The DNA is left out, because the CDR3 cannot be placed on it with certainty; the CDR3 is given as TCRdb lists it. The chain employs TRBV20-1 and TRBJ1-4; no check of the table's D call, TRBD1, against the DNA was made. CDR1 and CDR2 from the germline V gene are DFQATT and SNEGSKA (reference sequence). Termini included, the CDR3 measures 9 amino acids. The CDR3 sequence is CSASLTGDR.

This rearrangement joins TRBV7-2 to TRBJ1-2; a possible D gene is TRBD1 (6 bases). V shed 5 bases and J shed 2 bases, with 15 bases lying between them. Germline CDR1 is SGHTA and CDR2 is FQGNSA. This CDR3 is 15 amino acids long. The CDR3 spells CASSLQGSGNYGYTF. CDR3 DNA sequence: TGTGCCAGCAGCCTACAGGGCTCAGGGAACTATGGCTACACCTTC.

The chain has TRBV29-1 and TRBJ1-5, with 7 nucleotides matching TRBD1. The trim removed 3 bases at V and 6 bases at J, leaving 11 bases unmatched. CDR1 SQVTM and CDR2 ANQGSEA come from the germline V gene. The CDR3 covers 15 residues. The CDR3 region is CSVDGNRGTIQPQHF. In DNA form, the CDR3 reads TGCAGCGTTGACGGGAACAGGGGCACCATTCAGCCCCAGCATTTT.

This chain connects TRBV11-2 to TRBJ1-3; D perhaps matches TRBD1 (5 bases). The CDR3 is 16 amino acids. V lost 2 bases to trimming and J lost 4 bases, with 15 bases between them. Per germline, CDR1 SGHAT and CDR2 FQNNGV. CDR3 DNA: TGTGCCAGCAGCTTACAGGGTGGATCGACGGGAAACACCATATATTTT. This gives the protein CASSLQGGSTGNTIYF.